Sequencing of this TCR beta chain was carried out in a study of beta chain features in type 1 diabetes. The V segment lost 3 bases and the J segment 3 bases; nucleotides outside the gene matches: 1. This CDR3 comprises 14 residues. The germline V gene has CDR1 SEHNR and CDR2 FQNEAQ (reference sequence). What was sequenced were expressed TCRB transcripts, since all of the isolated RNA had been reverse transcribed. Sequencing was performed with immunoSEQ multiplex PCR; in TCRdb, only in-frame clones are kept and a portion is missing. Among a few hundred thousand clones listed, about 30% were seen once. This clone has more than one count but fewer than ten. Other DNA sequences in the same sample also yield this CDR3.

This receptor was obtained from a man younger than 30 in good health. The rearrangement links TRBV7-9 to TRBJ1-4; the match to TRBD1 covers 7 bases. Sequencing used naive CD4+ T cells from blood. The CDR3 region has the DNA TGTGCCAGCAGCTTGGGACAGTCTAATGAAAAACTGTTTTTT. It specifies CASSLGQSNEKLFF.